This T cell receptor beta chain emerged from a study of cytomegalovirus exposure and HLA in healthy donors. Study results and caveats: Accurate prediction of HLA-A and HLA-B alleles (for most subjects) was reportedly achieved from TCR beta sequences. A link between a missense DCLRE1C variant and TCR beta V- and J-gene trimming emerged from a later analysis. CMV serostatus was the sole immune exposure data available.

The PCR employed 60 Vbeta primers together with 13 Jbeta primers. Repertoires were generated with immunoSEQ multiplex PCR, while TCRdb's copy carries only in-frame clones and drops some. The sample contains approximately 290,000 clones, about 80% of which appear only once. Only a few counts were recorded for this clone. Its antigen is still unknown. This CDR3 is built from 16 residues. Germline CDR1 is KGHSH and CDR2 is LQKENI. V gave up 2 bases and J gave up 0 bases; unmatched junction bases: 6. Source material: PBMCs. The chain carries TRBV18 and TRBJ1-1; 7 bases are shared with TRBD1. The TCR comes from a girl aged 2-10 years in good health and CMV-seronegative. In DNA, the CDR3 is TGTGCCAGCTCACCAGAAGCAGGGGGGCTGAACACTGAAGCTTTCTTT. It translates to CASSPEAGGLNTEAFF.